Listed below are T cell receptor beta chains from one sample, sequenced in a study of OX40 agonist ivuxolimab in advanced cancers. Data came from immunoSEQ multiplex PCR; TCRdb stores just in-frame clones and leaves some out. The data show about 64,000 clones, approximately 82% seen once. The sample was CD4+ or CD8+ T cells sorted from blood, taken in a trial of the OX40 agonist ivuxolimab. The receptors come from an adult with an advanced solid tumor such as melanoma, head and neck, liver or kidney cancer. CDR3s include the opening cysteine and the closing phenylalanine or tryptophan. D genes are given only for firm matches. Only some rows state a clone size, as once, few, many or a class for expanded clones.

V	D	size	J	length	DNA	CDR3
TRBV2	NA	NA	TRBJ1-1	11	TGTGCCAGCAGTCGGGATTTTGAAGCTTTCTTT	CASSRDFEAFF
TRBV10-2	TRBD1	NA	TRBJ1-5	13	TGCGCCAGCGGCCGGGACAGGGATCAGCCCCAGCATTTT	CASGRDRDQPQHF
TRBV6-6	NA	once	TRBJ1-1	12	TGTGCCAGCAGATCCGGGCGTAGTGAAGCTTTCTTT	CASRSGRSEAFF
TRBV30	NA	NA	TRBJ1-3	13	TGTGCCTGGAGTGGGACAGAGGGAAACACCATATATTTT	CAWSGTEGNTIYF
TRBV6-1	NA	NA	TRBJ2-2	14	TGTGCCAGCTTAGACCCCTCGGGCACCGGGGAGCTGTTTTTT	CASLDPSGTGELFF
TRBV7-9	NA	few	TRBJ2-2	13	TGTGCCAGCAGCCAGACAGAAACCGGGGAGCTGTTTTTT	CASSQTETGELFF
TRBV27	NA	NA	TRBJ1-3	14	TGTGCCAGCAGACAGACGAGCTCTGGAAACACCATATATTTT	CASRQTSSGNTIYF
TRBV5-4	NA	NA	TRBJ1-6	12	TGTGCCAGCAGCCCGAGGAATTCACCCCTCCACTTT	CASSPRNSPLHF
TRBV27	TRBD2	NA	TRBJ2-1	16	TGTGCCAGCAGTGCTTTAGCGGGAGGGCCCCCGAATGAGCAGTTCTTC	CASSALAGGPPNEQFF
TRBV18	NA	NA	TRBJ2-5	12	TGTGCCAGCTCACCGGGGCAAGAGACCCAGTACTTC	CASSPGQETQYF
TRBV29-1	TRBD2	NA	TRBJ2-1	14	TGCAGCGTTGAAGACTCTAGCGGGAGCTATGAGCAGTTCTTC	CSVEDSSGSYEQFF
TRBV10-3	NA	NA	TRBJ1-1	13	TGTGCCATCAGTGGCGATAGGACCCCTGAAGCTTTCTTT	CAISGDRTPEAFF
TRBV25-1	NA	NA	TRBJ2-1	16	TGTGCCAGCAGTGAAAGTTCAGGGAGTTCCTACAATGAGCAGTTCTTC	CASSESSGSSYNEQFF
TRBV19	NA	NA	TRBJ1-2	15	TGTGCCAGTAGTATTGGTGGTAGCCTTGCCTATGGCTACACCTTC	CASSIGGSLAYGYTF
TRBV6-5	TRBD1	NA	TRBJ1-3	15	TGTGCCAGCAGTTTCTTAAACAGGGGAAGAAACACCATATATTTT	CASSFLNRGRNTIYF
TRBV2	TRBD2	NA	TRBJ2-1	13	TGTGCCAGCGAGCTAGCGGGGGACAATGAGCAGTTCTTC	CASELAGDNEQFF
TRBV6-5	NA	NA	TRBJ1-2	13	TGTGCCAGCAGTTACTCCGAGGGTTATGGCTACACCTTC	CASSYSEGYGYTF
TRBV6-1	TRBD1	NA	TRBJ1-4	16	TGTGCCAGCAGTGAAGGTTTGGCGGGACAGGGGAAAAAACTGTTTTTT	CASSEGLAGQGKKLFF
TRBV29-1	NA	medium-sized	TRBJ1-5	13	TGCAGCGTCCGGGACAATCACAATCAGCCCCAGCATTTT	CSVRDNHNQPQHF